The sequence of this TCR beta chain was determined in a study of T cell repertoires in cytomegalovirus infection. Study context: Public TCR beta signatures marked donors with CMV infection and the matching HLA.

In regard to this clonotype: Its antigen is unknown.

Study-wide findings and caveats: Accumulated public TCR beta family frequency recognized individuals carrying CMV together with the relevant HLA.

Germline V CDR1 and CDR2: SGHVS, FQNEAQ. The CDR3 extends over 15 amino acids. J gave up 8 bases and V 5 bases, and 8 bases lay outside the gene matches. A single record per CDR3 protein comes from TCRdb applying MiXCR to the reads. The repertoire has under 200,000 distinct CDR3 sequences, about 20% of them found once; the top ten carry 25%. The rearrangement joins TRBV7-8 to TRBJ2-1; 11 nucleotides line up with TRBD1. The input for sequencing was CD8+ T cells from cultured PBMCs, taken from culture after CMV antigen stimulation. This TCR derives from a human donor in good health (CMV status not recorded). Some clones in this sample may be carry-over from other donors' samples. The CDR3: CASSTPGQGGDEQFF. In DNA, the CDR3 is TGTGCCAGCAGCACACCGGGACAGGGGGGCGATGAGCAGTTCTTC.